The clone carrying this TCR beta chain was seen just once. Its antigen is unidentified. The sample comes from a study of graft-versus-host responses after intestinal transplantation. V lost 5 bases and J 8 bases, leaving 22 bases between the germline ends. The CDR3 runs 15 residues. Germline CDR1 reads SGHRS; CDR2 reads YFSETQ. Profiled with immunoSEQ multiplex PCR; TCRdb holds only in-frame clones, not every one. The sample holds 100,000 to 140,000 clones, approximately 90% seen once. The sequence derives from a human donor who was the organ donor for an intestinal transplant. The chain employs TRBV5-1 and TRBJ1-1; D gene unclear. The sample in question was unstimulated CD4+ T cells sorted from spleen or lymph node cells, obtained before transplant. The DNA of the CDR3 is TGCGCCAGCAGAACCGGGTCAGGTTTCGATGGGGAAGCTTTCTTT. Its protein is CASRTGSGFDGEAFF.